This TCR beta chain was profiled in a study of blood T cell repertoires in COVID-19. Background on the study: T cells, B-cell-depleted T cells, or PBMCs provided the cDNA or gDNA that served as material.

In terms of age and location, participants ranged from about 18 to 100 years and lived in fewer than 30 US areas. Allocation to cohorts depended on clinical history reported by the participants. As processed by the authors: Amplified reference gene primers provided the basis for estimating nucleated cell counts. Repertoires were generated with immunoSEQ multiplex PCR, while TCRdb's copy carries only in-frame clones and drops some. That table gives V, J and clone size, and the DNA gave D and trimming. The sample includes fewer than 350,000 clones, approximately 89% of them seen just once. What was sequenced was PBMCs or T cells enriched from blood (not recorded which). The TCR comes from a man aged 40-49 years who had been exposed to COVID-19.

As DNA, the CDR3 is TGTGCCAGCAGCCAGGCCCGGGACAGTTACTACGAGCAGTACTTC. This encodes CASSQARDSYYEQYF. The rearrangement joins TRBV4-2 to TRBJ2-7; 7 bases match TRBD1. This CDR3 is built from 15 residues. Germline lookup yields CDR1 LGHNA and CDR2 YNFKEQ. Unmatched junction bases numbered 8, after V lost 3 bases and J lost 3 bases.